Listed here are 24 T cell receptor beta chains from one sample, sequenced in a study of T cells in Graves' hyperthyroidism and ophthalmopathy. Template material for amplifying TCR beta CDR3 regions consisted of RNA transcripts. In the first-round RT-PCR of the TCR CDR3, the HTBI primer set was used. TCRdb called the multiplex PCR reads again in MiXCR, with one record for every CDR3 protein. The sample yields around 350,000 distinct CDR3 sequences, roughly 15% seen once. The sample consisted of blood. The origin of the receptors is a woman aged 55-75 years with Graves' ophthalmopathy.

This clonotype came up many times. This sequence joins TRBV7-9 and TRBJ2-1; 14 bases are shared with TRBD2. After removal of 6 bases from V and 7 bases from J, the junction contained 8 bases not matched to a gene. Per the germline V gene, CDR1 is SEHNR and CDR2 is FQNEAQ (reference sequence). The CDR3 is 16 residues long. CDR3 sequence: CASRDRLAGGMNEQFF. CDR3 bases: TGTGCCAGCAGGGACAGACTAGCGGGAGGGATGAATGAGCAGTTCTTC.

This clonotype was detected a few times. J is TRBJ1-5 and V is TRBV7-9; D call uncertain. CDR3 size: 14 residues. Looked up from germline, CDR1 is SEHNR and CDR2 is FQNEAQ (reference sequence). Between the trimmed V and J ends, which lost 5 bases and 0 bases, there was a span of 8 bases. The CDR3 spells CASSPGYSNQPQHF. The CDR3 DNA reads TGTGCCAGCAGCCCGGGCTATAGCAATCAGCCCCAGCATTTT. The full variable domain, its missing parts supplied by reference TRBV7-9 and TRBJ1-5, is DTGVSQNPRHKITKRGQNVTFRCDPISEHNRLYWYRQTLGQGPEFLTYFQNEAQLEKSRLLSDRFSAERPKGSFSTLEIQRTEQGDSAMYLCASSPGYSNQPQHFGDGTRLSIL.

This clonotype was counted only a few times. Possible read error: a much larger clone is one base away. The J gene is TRBJ2-7, the V gene TRBV7-9; D is possibly TRBD2 (5 bases). Germline loops: CDR1 SEHNR, CDR2 FQNEAQ (reference sequence). This CDR3 is 11 amino acids long. CDR3 sequence (DNA): TGTACCAGCAGCCCCGGGGACGAGCAGTACTTC. This codes for CTSSPGDEQYF.

This sequence joins TRBV29-1 and TRBJ1-1; the match to TRBD1 covers 7 bases. Trimming at V came to 5 bases and at J to 2 bases, leaving 8 bases not matched to a gene. Per germline, CDR1 SQVTM and CDR2 ANQGSEA. The CDR3 loop spans 14 amino acids. As DNA, the CDR3 is TGCAGCGTTTTTCCCAGGGGGACAAACACTGAAGCTTTCTTT. Amino acid sequence: CSVFPRGTNTEAFF.

This clonotype was seen repeatedly, ten times or more. The chain links TRBV28 to TRBJ2-1; 15 nucleotides match TRBD2. The ends lost 4 bases at V and 7 bases at J; junction bases unmatched: 8. This CDR3 is 17 amino acids long. Germline V gives CDR1 MDHEN, CDR2 SYDVKM. The CDR3 reads CASSSGTSGGNWNEQFF. The CDR3 DNA reads TGTGCCAGCAGTTCCGGGACTAGCGGGGGGAACTGGAATGAGCAGTTCTTC.

In this sample, this clonotype turned up many times. This rearrangement joins TRBV7-8 to TRBJ1-2; D not certain. Deletions cut 5 bases from V and 4 bases from J, with 11 bases between. CDR3 length equals 13 residues. The germline gives CDR1 SGHVS, CDR2 FQNEAQ. The CDR3 is CASSDISPYGYTF. As DNA, the CDR3 is TGTGCCAGCAGCGACATTAGTCCCTATGGCTACACCTTC. Based on the CDR3 plus reference TRBV7-8 and TRBJ1-2, the full variable domain is GAGVSQSPRYKVAKRGQDVALRCDPISGHVSLFWYQQALGQGPEFLTYFQNEAQLDKSGLPSDRFFAERPEGSVSTLKIQRTQQEDSAVYLCASSDISPYGYTFGSGTRLTVV.

CDR3 protein: CASSPTPQGTKTQYF. CDR3 DNA: TGTGCCAGCAGCCCAACCCCCCAGGGTACAAAGACCCAGTACTTC. The rearrangement uses TRBV9 and TRBJ2-5; weak D call: TRBD1 (5 bases). The length of the CDR3 is 15 residues. Germline assignment: CDR1 SGDLS and CDR2 YYNGEE. Between the trimmed V and J ends, which lost 4 bases and 6 bases, there was a span of 19 bases.

This chain joins TRBV12-3 or TRBV12-4 and TRBJ2-7; D might be TRBD1 (11 bases). The CDR3 loop spans 22 amino acids. Trimming took 1 base from V and 0 from J, leaving 31 bases between them. DNA of the CDR3: TGTGCCAGCAGTTTAGGGTCCGGACAGGGGGCGGCTAGCGGGAGAGGCTCCTACGAGCAGTACTTC. Residues: CASSLGSGQGAASGRGSYEQYF.

This clonotype was seen at least ten times. J is TRBJ2-7 and V is TRBV28, with D unresolved. CDR3 size: 15 residues. Deletions cut 3 bases from V and 0 bases from J, with 12 bases between. Germline CDR1 reads MDHEN; CDR2 reads SYDVKM. CDR3 sequence reads: CASSFGTNSSYEQYF. CDR3 in DNA: TGTGCCAGCAGTTTCGGCACGAACTCCTCCTACGAGCAGTACTTC.

This clonotype was observed many times. The chain uses TRBV6-2 or TRBV6-3 and TRBJ2-7; no firm D call. The CDR3 sequence is 12 residues long. Germline V gene lookup returns CDR1 MNHEY and CDR2 SVGEGT. The V and J ends lost 4 bases and 9 bases respectively, with 13 bases between them. The CDR3 loop reads CASSLRRLGQYF. The CDR3 region has the DNA TGTGCCAGCAGTTTGAGGCGATTGGGGCAGTACTTC.

At least ten counts were recorded for this clonotype. The chain couples TRBV4-1 to TRBJ2-2; tentatively, D is TRBD1 (6 bases). Per germline, CDR1 MGHRA and CDR2 YSYEKL. This CDR3 comprises 16 residues. Between the trimmed V and J ends, which lost 0 bases and 4 bases, there was a span of 12 bases. The CDR3 coding sequence is TGCGCCAGCAGCCAAGAAGGGCAGGGGACCACCGGGGAGCTGTTTTTT. This codes for CASSQEGQGTTGELFF.

This sequence joins TRBV12-3 or TRBV12-4 and TRBJ2-3; possibly TRBD1 for D (6 bases). The CDR3 sequence is 15 residues long. Trimming left V 6 bases short and J 1 base short, with 14 bases between. Written as DNA, the CDR3 is TGTGCCAGCAGACTTGCAGGGGTCCGCACAGATACGCAGTATTTT. This encodes CASRLAGVRTDTQYF.

This clonotype has a handful of counts. The gene calls are TRBV5-1 and TRBJ2-1, with TRBD2 matching 7 bases. Germline V gene sequence: CDR1 SGHRS, CDR2 YFSETQ. The CDR3 runs 14 residues. V lost 7 bases, J lost 0 bases, and 4 bases stayed unmatched. The CDR3 nucleotides read TGCGCCAGCGGGGGGGAGGGCTCCTACAATGAGCAGTTCTTC. It encodes CASGGEGSYNEQFF.

This clonotype was seen repeatedly, ten times or more. The chain is built from TRBV20-1 and TRBJ1-2; 7 bases map to TRBD1. From germline, CDR1 is DFQATT and CDR2 SNEGSKA (reference sequence). J gave up 3 bases and V 1 base, and 5 bases lay outside the gene matches. The CDR3 runs to 14 residues. CDR3 sequence reads: CSARGAGGDYGYTF. The CDR3 DNA is TGCAGTGCTAGAGGGGCAGGGGGGGACTATGGCTACACCTTC.

This clonotype has ten or more counts. The chain has TRBV3-1 and TRBJ2-5; 9 bases fit TRBD2. V lost 4 bases to trimming and J lost 0 bases; unmatched junction nucleotides: 3. The CDR3 is made up of 15 amino acids. Germline assignment: CDR1 LGHDT and CDR2 YNNKEL (reference sequence). The chain's CDR3 is CASSRTSANQETQYF. Here the CDR3 DNA reads TGTGCCAGCAGCCGGACTAGCGCCAACCAAGAGACCCAGTACTTC.

In DNA form, the CDR3 reads TGTGCCAGCAGCGTGACTCCTACGGGGTCACCCCTCCACTTT. This gives the protein CASSVTPTGSPLHF. The V call is TRBV9, the J call TRBJ1-6; D gene uncertain. Germline V gene lookup returns CDR1 SGDLS and CDR2 YYNGEE. Trimming pared 2 bases from V and 10 bases from J, leaving 13 bases between. The CDR3 runs to 14 residues.

This clonotype was counted only a few times. The chain joins TRBV20-1 to TRBJ2-7; D is perhaps TRBD1 (6 bases). The germline CDR1 and CDR2 sequences are DFQATT and SNEGSKA (reference sequence). V was cut by 1 base and J by 6 bases, with 13 bases left in between. The CDR3 covers 13 residues. The CDR3 DNA reads TGCAGTGCTAGAGGCAGGGGCTCCGGCGAGCAGTACTTC. Protein product: CSARGRGSGEQYF.

The chain recombines TRBV9 with TRBJ2-1; no definite D call. This CDR3 is built from 13 residues. Germline CDR1 and CDR2: SGDLS and YYNGEE. V gave up 2 bases and J gave up 6 bases, with 9 bases separating them. CDR3 DNA sequence: TGTGCCAGCAGCGTTGGGCCCATCAATGAGCAGTTCTTC. Amino acid sequence: CASSVGPINEQFF.

Only a few counts were recorded for this clonotype. The J gene is TRBJ2-7, the V gene TRBV7-9; no clear D. CDR3 length equals 12 residues. With 2 bases removed from V and 7 bases from J, the gap between germline ends came to 9 bases. Germline loops: CDR1 SEHNR, CDR2 FQNEAQ (reference sequence). CDR3 protein: CASSLQAPEQYF. The CDR3 DNA reads TGTGCCAGCAGCTTACAGGCTCCGGAGCAGTACTTC.

In this sample, this clonotype turned up many times. CDR3 region: CASSLFVWRGNQETQYF. In DNA, the CDR3 is TGTGCCAGCAGTTTATTTGTGTGGCGGGGGAATCAAGAGACCCAGTACTTC. This sequence joins TRBV28 and TRBJ2-5; 7 nucleotides align to TRBD2. The V gene's germline CDR1 is MDHEN and CDR2 SYDVKM. V trimming: 1 base; J trimming: 2 bases; junction bases outside the gene matches: 10. CDR3 length equals 17 residues.

Many counts were recorded for this clonotype. In nucleotides, the CDR3 is TGTGCCAGCAGCTTATTCGGGAACAATGAGCAGTTCTTC. Translation: CASSLFGNNEQFF. The J gene is TRBJ2-1, the V gene TRBV5-4, with a possible D match to TRBD2 (5 bases). This CDR3 has 13 amino acids. CDR1 is SGHNT and CDR2 is YYREEE in the germline V gene (reference sequence). V was clipped by 2 bases and J by 5 bases, with 8 bases between them.

This clonotype was observed at least ten times. The CDR3 is CASSRTRGAYNEQFF. The CDR3 DNA follows: TGTGCCAGCAGCCGCACTAGGGGAGCCTACAATGAGCAGTTCTTC. The chain recombines TRBV28 with TRBJ2-1; D may be TRBD1 or TRBD2 (5 bases each). The germline V gene has CDR1 MDHEN and CDR2 SYDVKM. Trimming pared 6 bases from V and 2 bases from J, leaving 14 bases between. The CDR3 totals 15 residues. Full variable domain (outside the CDR3, taken from reference TRBV28 and TRBJ2-1): DVKVTQSSRYLVKRTGEKVFLECVQDMDHENMFWYRQDPGLGLRLIYFSYDVKMKEKGDIPEGYSVSREKKERFSLILESASTNQTSMYLCASSRTRGAYNEQFFGPGTRLTVL.

This clonotype occurred many times. The V call is TRBV12-3 or TRBV12-4, the J call TRBJ2-3, with unresolved D. The CDR3 totals 13 residues. V lost 5 bases to trimming and J lost 8 bases, with 14 bases between them. Here the CDR3 reads CASSPPAGFTQYF. The CDR3 coding sequence is TGTGCCAGCAGTCCCCCGGCTGGATTTACGCAGTATTTT.

This clonotype has a count of ten or more. The chain recombines TRBV20-1 with TRBJ2-3, with TRBD2 identical over 12 bases. The germline V gene has CDR1 DFQATT and CDR2 SNEGSKA (reference sequence). The CDR3 contains 15 residues. Trimming removed 6 bases from V and 6 bases from J; junction bases left unmatched: 10. The CDR3 protein is CSAAFLAGGADTQYF. As DNA, the CDR3 is TGCAGTGCCGCCTTCCTAGCGGGAGGGGCGGATACGCAGTATTTT.